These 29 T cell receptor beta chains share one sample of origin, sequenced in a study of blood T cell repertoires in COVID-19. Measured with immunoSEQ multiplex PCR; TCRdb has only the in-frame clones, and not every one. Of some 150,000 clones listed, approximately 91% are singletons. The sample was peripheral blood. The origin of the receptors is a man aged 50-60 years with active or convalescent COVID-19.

CDR3 region: CSVVDQGSGNTIYF. CDR3 DNA: TGCAGCGTTGTAGATCAGGGCTCTGGAAACACCATATATTTT. The chain recombines TRBV29-1 with TRBJ1-3; D might be TRBD1 (5 bases). V was cut by 4 bases and J by 0 bases, with 10 bases left in between. CDR1 SQVTM and CDR2 ANQGSEA come from the germline V gene. The CDR3 contains 14 residues.

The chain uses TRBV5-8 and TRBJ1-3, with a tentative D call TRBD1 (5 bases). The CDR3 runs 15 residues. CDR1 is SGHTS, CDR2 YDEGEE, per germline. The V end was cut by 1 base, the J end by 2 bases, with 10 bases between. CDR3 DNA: TGTGCCAGCAGCTTGTCGGGGGACCCTGGAAACACCATATATTTT. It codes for CASSLSGDPGNTIYF.

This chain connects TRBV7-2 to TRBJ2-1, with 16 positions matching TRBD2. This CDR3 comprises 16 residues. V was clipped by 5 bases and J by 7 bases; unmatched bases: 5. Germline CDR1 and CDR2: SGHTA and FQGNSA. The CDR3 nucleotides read TGTGCCAGCAGCCTACCGGGACTAGCGGGAGGGAATGAGCAGTTCTTC. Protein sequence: CASSLPGLAGGNEQFF.

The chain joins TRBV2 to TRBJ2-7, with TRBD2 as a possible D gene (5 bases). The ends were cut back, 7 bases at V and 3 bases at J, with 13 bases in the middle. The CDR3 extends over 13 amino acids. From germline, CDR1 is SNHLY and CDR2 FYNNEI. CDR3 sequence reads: CASTGLLNYEQYF. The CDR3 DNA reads TGTGCCAGCACTGGACTCCTAAACTACGAGCAGTACTTC.

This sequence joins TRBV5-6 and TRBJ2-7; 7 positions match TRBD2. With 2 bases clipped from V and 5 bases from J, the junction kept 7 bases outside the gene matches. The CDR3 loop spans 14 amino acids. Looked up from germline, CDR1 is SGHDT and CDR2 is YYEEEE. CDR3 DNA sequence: TGTGCCAGCAGCTTTTTTGGCGGGAGCAACGAGCAGTACTTC. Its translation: CASSFFGGSNEQYF.

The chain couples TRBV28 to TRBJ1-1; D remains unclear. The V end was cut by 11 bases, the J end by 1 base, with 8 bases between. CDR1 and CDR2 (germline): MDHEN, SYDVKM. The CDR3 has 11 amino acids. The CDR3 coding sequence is TGTGCCGCCCGGGGGAACACTGAAGCTTTCTTT. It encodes CAARGNTEAFF. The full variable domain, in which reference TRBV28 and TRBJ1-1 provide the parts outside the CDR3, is DVKVTQSSRYLVKRTGEKVFLECVQDMDHENMFWYRQDPGLGLRLIYFSYDVKMKEKGDIPEGYSVSREKKERFSLILESASTNQTSMYLCAARGNTEAFFGQGTRLTVV.

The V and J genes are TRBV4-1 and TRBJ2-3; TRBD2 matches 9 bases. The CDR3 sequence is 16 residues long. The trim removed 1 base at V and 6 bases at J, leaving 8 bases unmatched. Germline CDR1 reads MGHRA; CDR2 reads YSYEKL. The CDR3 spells CASSQVGGRARDTQYF. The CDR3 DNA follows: TGCGCCAGCAGCCAAGTTGGCGGGAGGGCCAGGGATACGCAGTATTTT.

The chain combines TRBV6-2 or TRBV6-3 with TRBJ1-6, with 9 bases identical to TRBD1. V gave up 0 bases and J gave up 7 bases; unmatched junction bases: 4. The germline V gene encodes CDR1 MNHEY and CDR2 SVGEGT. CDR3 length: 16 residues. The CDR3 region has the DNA TGTGCCAGCAGTTACTCTCCCGACAGGGGGAATTCACCCCTCCACTTT. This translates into CASSYSPDRGNSPLHF.

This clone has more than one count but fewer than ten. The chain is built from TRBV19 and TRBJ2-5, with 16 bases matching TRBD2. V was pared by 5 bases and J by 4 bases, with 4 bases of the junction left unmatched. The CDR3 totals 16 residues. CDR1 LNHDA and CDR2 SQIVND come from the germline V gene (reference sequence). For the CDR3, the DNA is TGTGCCAGTAGTGCAGGGACTAGCGGGAGGGGAGAGACCCAGTACTTC. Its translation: CASSAGTSGRGETQYF.

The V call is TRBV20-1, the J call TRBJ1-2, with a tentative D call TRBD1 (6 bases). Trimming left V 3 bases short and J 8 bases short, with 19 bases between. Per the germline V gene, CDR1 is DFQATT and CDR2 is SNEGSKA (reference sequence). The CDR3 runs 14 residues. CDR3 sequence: CSASANRASEGYTF. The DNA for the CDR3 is TGCAGTGCTAGTGCCAACAGGGCCTCGGAGGGCTACACCTTC.

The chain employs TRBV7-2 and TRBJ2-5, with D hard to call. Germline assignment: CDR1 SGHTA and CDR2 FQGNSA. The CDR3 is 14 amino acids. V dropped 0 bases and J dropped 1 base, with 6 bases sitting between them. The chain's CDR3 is CASSLASFQETQYF. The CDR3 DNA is TGTGCCAGCAGCTTAGCTAGCTTCCAAGAGACCCAGTACTTC.

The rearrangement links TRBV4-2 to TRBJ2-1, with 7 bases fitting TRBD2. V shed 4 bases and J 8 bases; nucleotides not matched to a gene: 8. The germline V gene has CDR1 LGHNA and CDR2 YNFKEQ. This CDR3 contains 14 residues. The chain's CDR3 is CASSPRRGEDEQFF. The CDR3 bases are TGTGCCAGCAGCCCGCGCCGGGGGGAGGATGAGCAGTTCTTC.

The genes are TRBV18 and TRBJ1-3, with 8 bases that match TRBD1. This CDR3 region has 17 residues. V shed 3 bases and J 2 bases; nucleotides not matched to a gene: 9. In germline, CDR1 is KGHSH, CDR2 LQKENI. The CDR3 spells CASSPSGQGVAGNTIYF. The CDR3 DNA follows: TGTGCCAGCTCACCGTCTGGACAGGGAGTTGCTGGAAACACCATATATTTT.

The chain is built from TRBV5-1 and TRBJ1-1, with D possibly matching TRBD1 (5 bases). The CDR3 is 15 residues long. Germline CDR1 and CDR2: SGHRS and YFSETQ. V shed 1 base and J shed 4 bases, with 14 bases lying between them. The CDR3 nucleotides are TGCGCCAGCAGCTTGTACGGGAGCGGGGCCACTGAAGCTTTCTTT. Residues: CASSLYGSGATEAFF.

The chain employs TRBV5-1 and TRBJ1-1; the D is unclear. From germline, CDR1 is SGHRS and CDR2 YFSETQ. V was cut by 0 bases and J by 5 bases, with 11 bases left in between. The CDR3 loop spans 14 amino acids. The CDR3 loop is CASSLAGFRTEAFF. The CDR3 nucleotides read TGCGCCAGCAGCTTGGCCGGGTTTCGGACTGAAGCTTTCTTT.

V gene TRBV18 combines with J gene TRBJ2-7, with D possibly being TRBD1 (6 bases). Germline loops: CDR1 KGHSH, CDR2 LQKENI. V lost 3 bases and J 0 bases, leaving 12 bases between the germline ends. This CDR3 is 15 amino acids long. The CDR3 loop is CASSPGQLRSYEQYF. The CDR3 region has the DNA TGTGCCAGCTCACCCGGACAGTTACGCTCCTACGAGCAGTACTTC.

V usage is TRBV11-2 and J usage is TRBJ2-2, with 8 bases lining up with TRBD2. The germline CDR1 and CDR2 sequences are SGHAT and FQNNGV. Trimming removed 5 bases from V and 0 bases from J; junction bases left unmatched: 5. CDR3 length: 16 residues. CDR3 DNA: TGTGCCAGCAGCCAACGACTAGCGACGAACACCGGGGAGCTGTTTTTT. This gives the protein CASSQRLATNTGELFF.

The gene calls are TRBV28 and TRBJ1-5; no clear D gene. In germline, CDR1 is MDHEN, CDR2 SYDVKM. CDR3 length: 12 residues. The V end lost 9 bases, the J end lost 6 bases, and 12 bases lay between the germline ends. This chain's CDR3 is CASTVVGQPQHF. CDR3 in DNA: TGTGCCAGTACAGTGGTGGGTCAGCCCCAGCATTTT.

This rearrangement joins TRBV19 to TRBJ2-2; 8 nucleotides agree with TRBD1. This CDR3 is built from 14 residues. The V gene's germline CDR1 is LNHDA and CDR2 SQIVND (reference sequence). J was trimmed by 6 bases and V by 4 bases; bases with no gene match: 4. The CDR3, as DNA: TGTGCCAGTAGTACAGGGGGCAAGGCCGGGGAGCTGTTTTTT. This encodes CASSTGGKAGELFF.

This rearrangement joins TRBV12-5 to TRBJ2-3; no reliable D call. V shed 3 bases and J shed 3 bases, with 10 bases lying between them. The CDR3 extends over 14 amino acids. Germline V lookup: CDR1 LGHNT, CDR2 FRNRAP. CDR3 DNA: TGTGCTAGTGGTTTATCGATAGTAACAGATACGCAGTATTTT. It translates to CASGLSIVTDTQYF.

The CDR3 region has the DNA TGTGCCAGCAGCCCGAGGCTTATGAAACCGGGACAGGGGGCGAATGAGCAGTTCTTC. Translating gives CASSPRLMKPGQGANEQFF. The V and J genes are TRBV7-9 and TRBJ2-1, with TRBD1 matching over 12 bases. Germline CDR1 SEHNR, CDR2 FQNEAQ (reference sequence). The length of the CDR3 is 19 residues. Trimming removed 5 bases from V and 7 bases from J; junction bases left unmatched: 18.

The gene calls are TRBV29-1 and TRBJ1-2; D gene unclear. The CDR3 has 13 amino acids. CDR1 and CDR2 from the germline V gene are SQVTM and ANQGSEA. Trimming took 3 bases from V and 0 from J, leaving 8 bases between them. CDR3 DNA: TGCAGCGTTGAGGGTCTAGCTAACTATGGCTACACCTTC. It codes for CSVEGLANYGYTF.

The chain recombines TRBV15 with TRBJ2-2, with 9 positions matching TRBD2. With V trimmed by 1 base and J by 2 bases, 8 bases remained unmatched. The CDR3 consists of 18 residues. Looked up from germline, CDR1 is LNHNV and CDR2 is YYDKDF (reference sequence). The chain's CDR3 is CATSRGILAGPNTGELFF. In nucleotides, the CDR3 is TGTGCCACCAGCAGAGGGATCCTAGCGGGACCCAACACCGGGGAGCTGTTTTTT. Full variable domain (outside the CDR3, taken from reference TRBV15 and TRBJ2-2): DAMVIQNPRYQVTQFGKPVTLSCSQTLNHNVMYWYQQKSSQAPKLLFHYYDKDFNNEADTPDNFQSRRPNTSFCFLDIRSPGLGDTAMYLCATSRGILAGPNTGELFFGEGSRLTVL.

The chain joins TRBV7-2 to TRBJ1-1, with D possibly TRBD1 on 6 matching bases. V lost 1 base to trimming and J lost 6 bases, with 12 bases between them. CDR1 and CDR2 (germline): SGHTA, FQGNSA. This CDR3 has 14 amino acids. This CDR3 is CASSLVGGHSEAFF. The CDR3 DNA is TGTGCCAGCAGCTTAGTGGGGGGGCACTCTGAAGCTTTCTTT.

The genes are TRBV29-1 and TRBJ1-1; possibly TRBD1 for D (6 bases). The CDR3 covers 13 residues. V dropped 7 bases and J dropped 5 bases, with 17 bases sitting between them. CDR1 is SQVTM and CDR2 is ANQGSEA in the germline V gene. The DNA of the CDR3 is TGCAGCGGGGGGGGACACCTTGGGACTGAAGCTTTCTTT. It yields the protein CSGGGHLGTEAFF.

The CDR3 nucleotides read TGTGCCAGCAGGACTAACAGTGGACAGCCCCAGCATTTT. Translating gives CASRTNSGQPQHF. This sequence joins TRBV6-5 and TRBJ1-5; no clear D gene. The germline gives CDR1 MNHEY, CDR2 SVGAGI. Trimming stripped 6 bases from V and 7 bases from J, with 13 bases between. The CDR3 length is 13 residues.

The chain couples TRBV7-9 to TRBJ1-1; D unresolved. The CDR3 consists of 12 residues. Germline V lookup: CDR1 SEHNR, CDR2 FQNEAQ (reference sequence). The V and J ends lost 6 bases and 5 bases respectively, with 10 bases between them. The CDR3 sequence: CASSPRGTEAFF. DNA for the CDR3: TGTGCCAGCAGTCCACGGGGAACTGAAGCTTTCTTT.

Written as DNA, the CDR3 is TGTGCCAGCAACCAGGCTCAGGGGGTAGACGGTTGGTATAACTATGGCTACACCTTC. It yields the protein CASNQAQGVDGWYNYGYTF. This chain joins TRBV28 and TRBJ1-2, with 7 nucleotides matching TRBD1. The CDR3 has 19 residues. Germline loops: CDR1 MDHEN, CDR2 SYDVKM. V shed 7 bases and J 1 base; nucleotides not matched to a gene: 21.

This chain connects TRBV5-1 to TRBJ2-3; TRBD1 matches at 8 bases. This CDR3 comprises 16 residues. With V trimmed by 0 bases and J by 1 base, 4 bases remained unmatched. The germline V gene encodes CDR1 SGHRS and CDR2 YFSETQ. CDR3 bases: TGCGCCAGCAGCTTGGCCCCGGACAGGGGCACAGATACGCAGTATTTT. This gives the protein CASSLAPDRGTDTQYF.